This TCR beta chain was retrieved from a study of human T cells and chemical hapten exposure (dated by TCRdb to the early 2020s). Regarding the complete study: For sensitization, 2% DPC in acetone was applied to a 2 cm by 2 cm area of upper inner arm skin. Blood samples were taken from patients before sensitization (week 0) and at 2, 6 and about 24 weeks after DPC sensitization. For TCR sequencing, blood came from about 28 alopecia patients at anywhere from one to four time points (pre-sensitization, 2, 6 and 24 weeks). This study followed changes in the peripheral blood TCR repertoire in vivo during primary and secondary sensitization of alopecia patients to the hapten diphenylcyclopropenone (DPC). Patch tests used Finn chambers with 0.01% DPC on the upper back, scored after 6 days by International Contact Dermatitis Research Group standards. Throughout the roughly 24-week study period, patients were also given weekly therapeutic DPC doses on the scalp. Most of the patients in the cohort were female, and the cohort covered alopecia areata with under or over 50% scalp involvement, alopecia totalis and alopecia universalis. Libraries were pooled for sequencing, and variation in per-sample TCR yields was attributed mainly to small differences in library volumes within the pool. Study-level results and caveats: Because all patients had alopecia, a presumed autoimmune disease, the immune response of the patients might differ from that of healthy individuals. Compared with pre-sensitization or healthy control sets, expanded TCRs formed significantly more large CDR3 similarity clusters, which is consistent with antigen-driven responses. The number of TCRs above 1 in 1000 frequency did not change with DPC sensitization; there was no evidence of global repertoire structure alterations. Repeated subsampling changed both the strength of the expansion versus patch-test correlation and the threshold at which that correlation became significant. A positive correlation was found between the number of PT1 expanded TCRs and patch test score, with significance reached at thresholds 8, 16 and 32 but not 4.

The time point label, read with the paper, signifies: patch test 2, 6 weeks after DPC sensitization. Sample treatment or condition, as interpreted from the label and publication: therapeutic diphenylcyclopropenone sensitization with weekly scalp DPC. At every patch-test visit, the blood draw took place before the patch test was put on. Eligible patients were aged 18 to 70, diagnosed with alopecia, deemed suitable for DPC therapy, and excluded if pregnant. Unfractionated whole blood was collected in Tempus Blood RNA tubes, and total RNA was extracted from that blood. This clonotype was seen only a few times. The antigen it recognizes is unknown. Base qualities are not provided; no much larger clone lies one nucleotide away. The cysteine opens and the phenylalanine closes a CDR3 of 19 amino acids. Of all the DNA, just the CDR3 is kept, 57 bases in frame from base 1. Per the germline V gene, ENHRY is the CDR1 and SYGVKD is the CDR2. V ends up 8 bases short and J 4 bases short, with an unmatched junction base count of 16.

Libraries were made using RACE. These reads were obtained on a NextSeq 500. Library preparation attached unique molecular identifiers to individual cDNA molecules for quantitative, reproducible TCR counting. Both TCR alpha and TCR beta chains were sequenced from each blood RNA sample. Turning to the authors' computational methods: Samples had a median of roughly 91,000 TCRs, with a range from roughly 20,000 to 690,600. The Decombinator software suite was used to annotate V, J and CDR3 in the TCR reads. For the PS versus PT1 abundance plots, all samples were subsampled to the same number of TCRs (28,000). Expanded TCRs were defined as absent before sensitization and observed at least eight times at the 2-week time point. The public reads were reprocessed in TCRdb via fastp at Q25 and MiXCR, keeping in-frame beta chains. One record per CDR3 amino acid sequence lists the most common genes and DNA. TCRdb's processing, not the study's, gives the V and J calls here. This sample holds some 70,000 distinct CDR3 sequences; about 9.3% were observed only once. The top ten clonotypes cover about 6.6% of the sample.

Material: whole blood, obtained in connection with sensitization to the hapten diphenylcyclopropenone (DPC). The source of this sequence is a woman aged 45 to 65 with alopecia areata. Some clones in this sample may be carry-over from other donors' samples. The chain employs TRBV10-3 and TRBJ2-3; 15 of the junction bases match TRBD2. The nucleotides read TGTGCCATCGGAGCACCGGGACTAGCGGGAGGTCCATTGGCAGATACGCAGTATTTT. It codes for CAIGAPGLAGGPLADTQYF.